The 19 T cell receptor beta chains reported below all come from one sample, sequenced in a study of beta chain features in type 1 diabetes. The sequenced template was cDNA made from the entire isolated RNA. Profiling relied on immunoSEQ multiplex PCR, and the TCRdb table lists in-frame clones only, not all of them. The sample lists about 340,000 clones, 6.5% to 10% occurring once. The sequencing sample was made of central memory CD4+ T cells from blood. Every receptor here comes from a woman under 30 in good health.

This clone appeared many times. The CDR3 sequence: CASSRPGQGNGYTF. The CDR3 DNA reads as TGTGCCAGCAGTAGACCGGGACAGGGAAATGGCTACACCTTC. The chain couples TRBV6-1 to TRBJ1-2; 9 nucleotides align to TRBD1. The V segment lost 5 bases and the J segment 6 bases; nucleotides outside the gene matches: 7. There are 14 residues in the CDR3. CDR1 and CDR2 from the germline V gene are MNHNS and SASEGT.

V is TRBV10-3 and J is TRBJ2-2, with 7 bases fitting TRBD2. This CDR3 contains 15 residues. Per the germline V gene, CDR1 is ENHRY and CDR2 is SYGVKD. J lost 0 bases, V lost 6 bases, and 4 bases had no gene match. The CDR3 sequence: CAIRVAGSNTGELFF. CDR3 sequence (DNA): TGTGCCATCAGAGTAGCGGGCTCGAACACCGGGGAGCTGTTTTTT.

Details on this clone: It may be a read error: a sequence one base away is much more abundant. The chain recombines TRBV11-2 with TRBJ1-1; no definite D call. Per germline, CDR1 SGHAT and CDR2 FQNNGV. CDR3 length: 13 amino acids. V lost 2 bases and J lost 0, with 4 bases in between. CDR3 sequence: CASSLWVNTEAFF. As DNA, the CDR3 is TGTGCCAGCAGCTTATGGGTGAACACTGAAGCTTTCTTT.

This clone was counted a few times. The chain carries TRBV28 and TRBJ2-3, with D possibly matching TRBD2 (6 bases). The V end lost 6 bases, the J end lost 2 bases, and 9 bases lay between the germline ends. Germline V lookup: CDR1 MDHEN, CDR2 SYDVKM. The CDR3 loop spans 13 amino acids. CDR3 bases: TGTGCCAGCAGGGACTACTCCACAGATACGCAGTATTTT. It specifies CASRDYSTDTQYF.

J is TRBJ1-2 and V is TRBV6-1; no definite D call. V lost 3 bases and J 8 bases, leaving 25 bases between the germline ends. Per germline, CDR1 MNHNS and CDR2 SASEGT. The CDR3 sequence is 17 residues long. The CDR3 region is CASSDTLVRVLLWGYTF. DNA for the CDR3: TGTGCCAGCAGTGATACTCTCGTGAGGGTCCTCCTATGGGGCTACACCTTC.

This clone has only a few counts. The gene calls are TRBV19 and TRBJ2-1, with 7 bases lining up with TRBD2. CDR3 length: 15 residues. The V segment lost 7 bases and the J segment 10 bases; nucleotides outside the gene matches: 16. The V gene's germline CDR1 is LNHDA and CDR2 SQIVND (reference sequence). The CDR3 protein is CASKNSGGSGSEQFF. CDR3 sequence (DNA): TGTGCCAGTAAGAATTCGGGAGGTTCGGGTAGCGAGCAGTTCTTC.

On this clone: A much larger clone lies one base from this, so it may be a read error. The sample holds other DNA sequences that translate to the same CDR3. The rearrangement uses TRBV7-6 and TRBJ1-5, with D hard to call. Germline values: CDR1 SGHVS, CDR2 FNYEAQ. The CDR3 is 12 residues long. The ends were cut back, 2 bases at V and 5 bases at J, with 4 bases in the middle. CDR3 sequence (DNA): TGTGCCAGCAGCTTACCCCATCAGCCCCAGCATTTT. This gives the protein CASSLPHQPQHF.

Turning to this clone: At the DNA level, this CDR3 is encoded by other sequences in the same sample as well. This rearrangement joins TRBV5-1 to TRBJ2-2; D is undetermined. Germline assignment: CDR1 SGHRS and CDR2 YFSETQ. CDR3 length equals 13 residues. V lost 0 bases and J lost 4, with 4 bases in between. DNA of the CDR3: TGCGCCAGCAGCTTGGTAGGCACCGGGGAGCTGTTTTTT. It yields the protein CASSLVGTGELFF. The full variable domain, in which reference TRBV5-1 and TRBJ2-2 provide the parts outside the CDR3, is KAGVTQTPRYLIKTRGQQVTLSCSPISGHRSVSWYQQTPGQGLQFLFEYFSETQRNKGNFPGRFSGRQFSNSRSEMNVSTLELGDSALYLCASSLVGTGELFFGEGSRLTVL.

This clone was counted a few times. The genes are TRBV5-1 and TRBJ1-5, with 8 bases lining up with TRBD1. V dropped 0 bases and J dropped 7; count of bases not matched to a gene: 6. Germline CDR1 and CDR2: SGHRS and YFSETQ. The CDR3 is made up of 15 amino acids. The CDR3 DNA reads TGCGCCAGCAGCTTGGATGGACAGGGTGGCCAGCCCCAGCATTTT. Residues: CASSLDGQGGQPQHF.

V usage is TRBV4-3 and J usage is TRBJ2-7, with D hard to call. The V and J ends lost 2 bases and 4 bases respectively, with 15 bases between them. The germline CDR1 and CDR2 sequences are LGHNA and YSLEER. This CDR3 has 15 amino acids. CDR3 protein: CASSQRITAAYEQYF. CDR3 coding DNA: TGCGCCAGCAGCCAAAGAATTACAGCTGCATACGAGCAGTACTTC.

This clone came up many times. V gene TRBV10-3 combines with J gene TRBJ2-7; TRBD2 aligns across 10 bases. The CDR3 length is 14 residues. Per the germline V gene, CDR1 is ENHRY and CDR2 is SYGVKD. The CDR3: CAIGRTSGSYEQYF. The CDR3 DNA is TGTGCGATCGGGCGGACTAGCGGATCGTACGAGCAGTACTTC.

The CDR3 nucleotides are TGTGCCAGCAGCCGTAAGACAGGGGGAGGCTATGGCTACACCTTC. It codes for CASSRKTGGGYGYTF. This sequence joins TRBV7-2 and TRBJ1-2, with 9 nucleotides matching TRBD1. Germline V gives CDR1 SGHTA, CDR2 FQGNSA. The junction had 8 bases not matched to a gene; V was cut back by 5 bases and J by 4 bases. The CDR3 is 15 residues long.

This clone has ten or more counts. This chain uses TRBV27 with TRBJ2-1; tentative D call: TRBD2 (7 bases). CDR1 and CDR2 from the germline V gene are MNHEY and SMNVEV (reference sequence). V lost 5 bases, J lost 9 bases, and 23 bases lay in between. This CDR3 spans 16 amino acids. CDR3 nucleotide sequence: TGTGCCAGCAGTCGGCCTGGGGGCGGGAGTAAGGCTGAGCAGTTCTTC. Translating gives CASSRPGGGSKAEQFF.

The sample holds a few counts of this clone. V gene TRBV6-1 combines with J gene TRBJ2-7; D is possibly TRBD1 (8 bases). V lost 4 bases, J lost 3 bases, and 25 bases lay in between. The CDR3 sequence is 18 residues long. The germline V gene has CDR1 MNHNS and CDR2 SASEGT. In DNA, the CDR3 is TGTGCCAGCAGTGGATTAGTCCCGGGAGGACAGGGATACTACGAGCAGTACTTC. Its protein is CASSGLVPGGQGYYEQYF.

In its sample, this clone was seen a few times. V gene TRBV5-1 combines with J gene TRBJ2-1; 8 bases agree with TRBD2. Germline V gene lookup returns CDR1 SGHRS and CDR2 YFSETQ. The CDR3 runs to 19 residues. After removal of 2 bases from V and 7 bases from J, the junction contained 20 bases not matched to a gene. The CDR3 sequence is CASSFEKDGRALGRNEQFF. CDR3 coding DNA: TGCGCCAGCAGCTTTGAGAAGGACGGGAGGGCCCTTGGTAGAAATGAGCAGTTCTTC. Variable domain in full (rest from reference TRBV5-1 and TRBJ2-1): KAGVTQTPRYLIKTRGQQVTLSCSPISGHRSVSWYQQTPGQGLQFLFEYFSETQRNKGNFPGRFSGRQFSNSRSEMNVSTLELGDSALYLCASSFEKDGRALGRNEQFFGPGTRLTVL.

The chain carries TRBV7-9 and TRBJ2-7, with TRBD1 identical over 7 bases. Losses at the gene ends were 8 bases for V and 4 bases for J; bases not matched to a gene: 5. From germline, CDR1 is SEHNR and CDR2 FQNEAQ (reference sequence). This CDR3 comprises 12 residues. The CDR3 loop is CASGTARYEQYF. In DNA, the CDR3 is TGTGCCAGCGGGACAGCGAGGTACGAGCAGTACTTC.

This clone has a handful of counts. The chain has TRBV7-2 and TRBJ2-3; D not certain. CDR1 SGHTA and CDR2 FQGNSA come from the germline V gene. Trimming cost V 1 base and J 2 bases, with 4 bases left between them. The CDR3 is 13 residues long. For the CDR3, the DNA is TGTGCCAGCAGCTTAGGTCACACAGATACGCAGTATTTT. Residues: CASSLGHTDTQYF.

Worth noting for this clone: Additional DNA sequences in this sample encode the identical CDR3. The chain has TRBV28 and TRBJ2-1; D possibly corresponds to TRBD2 (5 bases). The germline CDR1 and CDR2 sequences are MDHEN and SYDVKM. Trimming shortened V by 2 bases and J by 6 bases, and 11 bases separated the two germline ends. CDR3 size: 14 residues. The DNA for the CDR3 is TGTGCCAGCAGTTTAAGTGGGAGATCCAATGAGCAGTTCTTC. This sequence encodes CASSLSGRSNEQFF.

This clone was detected only a few times. The chain has TRBV28 and TRBJ2-2; 14 nucleotides line up with TRBD2. CDR3 length: 18 amino acids. CDR1 and CDR2 (germline): MDHEN, SYDVKM. Unmatched junction bases numbered 12, after V lost 6 bases and J lost 6 bases. As DNA, the CDR3 is TGTGCCAGCAGCCCCCCGGGACTAGCGGGAGAGCACGCCGGGGAGCTGTTTTTT. This codes for CASSPPGLAGEHAGELFF.